This T cell receptor beta chain was sequenced during a study of cytomegalovirus exposure and HLA in healthy donors. Study findings and constraints: Sequencing likely caused a cluster of highly shared sequence variants.

This CDR3 region has 15 residues. Unmatched junction bases numbered 4, after V lost 5 bases and J lost 4 bases. The germline CDR1 and CDR2 sequences are MNHNS and SASEGT. Primers: 60 Vbeta forward and 13 Jbeta reverse. TCRdb's copy holds only in-frame clones and misses some; the assay was immunoSEQ multiplex PCR. Counted here are roughly 120,000 clones, around 75% occurring once; the ten biggest clones make up 1.6%. This clone came up a few times. Its antigen is undetermined. This TCR derives from a woman in her late teens or twenties in good health and CMV-seronegative. The material sequenced was PBMCs. The rearrangement links TRBV6-1 to TRBJ2-2, with 10 bases matching TRBD1. The CDR3 loop reads CASSRQGAGTGELFF. The CDR3 coding sequence is TGTGCCAGCAGTAGACAGGGGGCGGGCACCGGGGAGCTGTTTTTT.